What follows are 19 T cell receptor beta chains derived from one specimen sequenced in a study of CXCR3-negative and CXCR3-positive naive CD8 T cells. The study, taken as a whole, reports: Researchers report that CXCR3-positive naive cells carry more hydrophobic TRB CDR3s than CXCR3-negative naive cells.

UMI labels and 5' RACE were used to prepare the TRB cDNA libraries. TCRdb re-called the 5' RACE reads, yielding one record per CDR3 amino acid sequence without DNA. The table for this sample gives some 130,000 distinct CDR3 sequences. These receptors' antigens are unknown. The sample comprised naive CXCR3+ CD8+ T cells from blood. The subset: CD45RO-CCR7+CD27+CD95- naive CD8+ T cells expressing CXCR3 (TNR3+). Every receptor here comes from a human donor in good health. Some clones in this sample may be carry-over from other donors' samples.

This CDR3 reads CASSPTSGAWYEEYF. This chain links TRBV5-1 with TRBJ2-7; the D call of TRBD2 rests on TCRdb alone, since no DNA is present to check it. CDR1 is SGHRS, CDR2 YFSETQ, per germline. The CDR3 extends over 15 amino acids.

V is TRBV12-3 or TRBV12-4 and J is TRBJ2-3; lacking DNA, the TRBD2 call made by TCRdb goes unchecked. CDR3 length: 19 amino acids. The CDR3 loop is CASSRWRLAGVLSTDTQYF.

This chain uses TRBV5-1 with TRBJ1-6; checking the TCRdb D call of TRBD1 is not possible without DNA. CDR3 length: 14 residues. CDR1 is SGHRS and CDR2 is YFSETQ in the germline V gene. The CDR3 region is CASSSGPPDSPLHF.

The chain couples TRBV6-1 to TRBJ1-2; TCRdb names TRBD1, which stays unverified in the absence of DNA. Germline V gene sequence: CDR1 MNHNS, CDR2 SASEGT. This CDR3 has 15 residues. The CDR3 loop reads CASSTGAKANYGYTF.

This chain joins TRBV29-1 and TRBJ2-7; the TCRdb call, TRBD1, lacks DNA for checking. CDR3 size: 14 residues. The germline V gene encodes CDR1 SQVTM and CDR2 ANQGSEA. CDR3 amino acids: CSVEVLTESYEQYF.

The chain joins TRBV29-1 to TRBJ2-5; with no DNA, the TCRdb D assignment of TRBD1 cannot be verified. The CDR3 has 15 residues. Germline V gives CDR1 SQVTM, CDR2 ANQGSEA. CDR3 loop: CSVESQGLTQETQYF.

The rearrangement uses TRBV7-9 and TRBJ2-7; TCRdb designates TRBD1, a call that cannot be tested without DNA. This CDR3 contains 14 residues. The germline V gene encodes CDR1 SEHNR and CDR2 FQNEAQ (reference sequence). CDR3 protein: CASNGDKPGYEQYF.

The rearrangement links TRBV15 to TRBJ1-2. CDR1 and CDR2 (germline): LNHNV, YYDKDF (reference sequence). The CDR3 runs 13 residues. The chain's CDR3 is CATSSRANYGYTF.

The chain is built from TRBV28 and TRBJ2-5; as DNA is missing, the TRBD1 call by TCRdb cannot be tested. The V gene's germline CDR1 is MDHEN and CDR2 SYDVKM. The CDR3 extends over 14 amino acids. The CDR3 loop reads CASSLLSGVKTQYF. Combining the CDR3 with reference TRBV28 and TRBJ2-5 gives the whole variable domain DVKVTQSSRYLVKRTGEKVFLECVQDMDHENMFWYRQDPGLGLRLIYFSYDVKMKEKGDIPEGYSVSREKKERFSLILESASTNQTSMYLCASSLLSGVKTQYFGPGTRLLVL.

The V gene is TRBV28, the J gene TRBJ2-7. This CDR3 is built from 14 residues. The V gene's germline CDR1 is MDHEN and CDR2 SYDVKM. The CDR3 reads CASSFARSSYEQYF.

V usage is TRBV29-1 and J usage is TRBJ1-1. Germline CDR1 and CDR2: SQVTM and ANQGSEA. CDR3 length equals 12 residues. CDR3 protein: CSVGHLNTEAFF.

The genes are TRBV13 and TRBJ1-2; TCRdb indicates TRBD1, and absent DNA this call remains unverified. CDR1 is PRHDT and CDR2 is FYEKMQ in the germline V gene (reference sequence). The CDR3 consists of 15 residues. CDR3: CASSLGGGPIYGYTF.

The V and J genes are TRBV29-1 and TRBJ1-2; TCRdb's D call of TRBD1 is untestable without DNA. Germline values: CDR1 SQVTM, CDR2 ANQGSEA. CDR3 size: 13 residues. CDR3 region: CSVRDQANYGYTF.

Here the CDR3 reads CASSLDLSWGYGYTF. The chain carries TRBV7-2 and TRBJ1-2; absent DNA, TCRdb's TRBD1 call cannot be checked. Germline V gene data show CDR1 as SGHTA and CDR2 as FQGNSA. The CDR3 sequence is 15 residues long.

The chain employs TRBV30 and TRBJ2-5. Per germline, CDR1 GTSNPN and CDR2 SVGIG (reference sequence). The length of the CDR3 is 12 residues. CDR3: CARSPDQETQYF. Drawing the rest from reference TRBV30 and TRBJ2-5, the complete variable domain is SQTIHQWPATLVQPVGSPLSLECTVEGTSNPNLYWYRQAAGRGLQLLFYSVGIGQISSEVPQNLSASRPQDRQFILSSKKLLLSDSGFYLCARSPDQETQYFGPGTRLLVL.

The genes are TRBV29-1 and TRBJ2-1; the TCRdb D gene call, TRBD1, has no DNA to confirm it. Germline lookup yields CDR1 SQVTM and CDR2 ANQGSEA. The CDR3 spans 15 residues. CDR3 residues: CSVSPGTGFYNEQFF.

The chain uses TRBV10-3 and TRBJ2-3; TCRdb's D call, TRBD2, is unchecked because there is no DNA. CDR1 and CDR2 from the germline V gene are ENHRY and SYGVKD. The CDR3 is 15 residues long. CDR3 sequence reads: CAISEVGVSTDTQYF.

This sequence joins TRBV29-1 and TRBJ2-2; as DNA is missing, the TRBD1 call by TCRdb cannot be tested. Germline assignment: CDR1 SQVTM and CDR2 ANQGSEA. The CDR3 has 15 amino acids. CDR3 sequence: CSVEEGGAGTGELFF.

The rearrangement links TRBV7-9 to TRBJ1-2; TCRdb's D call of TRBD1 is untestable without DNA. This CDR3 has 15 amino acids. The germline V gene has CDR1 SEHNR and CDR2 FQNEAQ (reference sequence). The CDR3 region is CASSPGTGGNYGYTF. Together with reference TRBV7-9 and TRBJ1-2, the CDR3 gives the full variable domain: DTGVSQNPRHKITKRGQNVTFRCDPISEHNRLYWYRQTLGQGPEFLTYFQNEAQLEKSRLLSDRFSAERPKGSFSTLEIQRTEQGDSAMYLCASSPGTGGNYGYTFGSGTRLTVV.